Sequencing of this T cell receptor (beta chain) was carried out in a study of T cells after yellow fever vaccination. Study information: Some fractions had low cell numbers, and these were prepared with SMART-Seq v4 Ultra Low Input. Study-level points and caveats: FACS-sorted repertoires might harbor abundant contaminating clonotypes from the bulk population. The booster saw the reappearance of most primary-vaccination clones (around 96% CD4, 80% to 90% CD8).

This clonotype was seen only a few times. Its antigen is still unknown. Each CDR3 protein is one row after TCRdb ran MiXCR on the 5' RACE reads. This table holds approximately 350,000 distinct CDR3 sequences, 11% found once. The V and J ends lost 4 bases and 9 bases, in that order; junction bases with no gene match: 5. Germline CDR1 KGHDR, CDR2 SFDVKD. The CDR3 loop spans 13 amino acids. The receptor was isolated from a man younger than 35 who received the YFV17D yellow fever vaccine. The V and J genes are TRBV24-1 and TRBJ2-1; 7 bases line up with TRBD1. Sequencing used PBMCs, obtained on the day of the first yellow fever vaccination. The CDR3 DNA reads TGTGCCACCAGTGAGCCGACAGGGAGTGAGCAGTTCTTC. Its protein product is CATSEPTGSEQFF.